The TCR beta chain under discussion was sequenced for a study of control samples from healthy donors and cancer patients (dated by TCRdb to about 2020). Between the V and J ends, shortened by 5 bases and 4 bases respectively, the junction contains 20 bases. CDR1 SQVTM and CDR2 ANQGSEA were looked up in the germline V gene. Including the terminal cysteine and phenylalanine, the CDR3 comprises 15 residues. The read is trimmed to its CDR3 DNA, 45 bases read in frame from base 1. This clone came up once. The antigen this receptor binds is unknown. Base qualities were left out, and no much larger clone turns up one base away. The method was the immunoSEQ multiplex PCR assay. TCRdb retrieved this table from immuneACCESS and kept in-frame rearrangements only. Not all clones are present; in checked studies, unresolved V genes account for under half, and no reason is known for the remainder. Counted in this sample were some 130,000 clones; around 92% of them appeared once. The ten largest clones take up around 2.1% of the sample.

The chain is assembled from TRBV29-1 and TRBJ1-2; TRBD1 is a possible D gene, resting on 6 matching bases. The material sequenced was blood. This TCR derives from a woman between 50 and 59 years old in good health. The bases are TGCAGCGTTCCGGGGGGGCCGCGGCACCCCTATGGCTACACCTTC. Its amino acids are CSVPGGPRHPYGYTF.